A selection of T cell receptor beta chains follows, all from one sample in a study of Graves' ophthalmopathy and Graves' hyperthyroidism. TCRdb reprocessed the multiplex PCR reads with MiXCR, giving one entry per CDR3 protein. This table has 400,000 or so distinct CDR3 sequences, 17% appearing once. Sequenced sample: peripheral blood. The receptor set was obtained from an adult woman with stable Graves' hyperthyroidism. Both conserved end residues are part of each CDR3. D genes are given only for firm matches. The size entry is marked missing in some rows and otherwise reads once, few, many or a size class.

15	many	TRBV5-1	TRBD2	TRBJ2-7	CASSRTSGTYDEQYF	TGCGCCAGCAGCCGGACTAGCGGCACTTATGATGAGCAGTACTTC
17	many	TRBV7-4	TRBD2	TRBJ2-7	CASSFQTKRDLSYEQYF	TGTGCCAGCAGCTTCCAGACTAAGCGGGATTTGTCCTACGAGCAGTACTTC
13	many	TRBV6-5	-	TRBJ1-2	CASIRGSNYGYTF	TGTGCCAGTATCAGGGGTAGTAACTATGGCTACACCTTC
12	many	TRBV10-3	-	TRBJ2-5	CAMGTPQETQYF	TGTGCCATGGGGACGCCCCAAGAGACCCAGTACTTC
13	many	TRBV5-1	TRBD1	TRBJ2-7	CASSGDSFYEQYF	TGCGCCAGCTCTGGGGACAGTTTCTACGAGCAGTACTTC
14	many	TRBV2	TRBD1	TRBJ2-2	CAITQGAVTGELFF	TGTGCCATAACACAGGGGGCAGTCACCGGGGAGCTGTTTTTT
16	few	TRBV3-1	TRBD1	TRBJ1-1	CASSPRGDRGVPEAFF	TGTGCCAGCAGCCCAAGAGGGGACAGGGGAGTACCTGAAGCTTTCTTT
15	many	TRBV12-5	TRBD1	TRBJ1-2	CASGAGTASPYGYTF	TGTGCTAGTGGGGCCGGGACAGCAAGTCCCTATGGCTACACCTTC
16	many	TRBV5-1	TRBD2	TRBJ2-6	CASSSRGDSGANVLTF	TGCGCCAGCAGCTCCCGGGGGGACTCTGGGGCCAACGTCCTGACTTTC
17	many	TRBV11-2	-	TRBJ1-1	CASSLRLAQKANTEAFF	TGTGCCAGCAGCTTAAGATTGGCTCAAAAGGCGAACACTGAAGCTTTCTTT
15	many	TRBV30	-	TRBJ2-7	CAWSMDPQIPLEQYF	TGTGCCTGGAGTATGGACCCTCAAATCCCTCTCGAGCAGTACTTC
17	few	TRBV11-1	-	TRBJ2-7	CASSPQPGQGSSYEQYF	TGTGCCAGCAGCCCGCAACCGGGGCAAGGGAGCTCCTACGAGCAGTACTTC
11	-	TRBV20-1	-	TRBJ1-2	CSATRGWGYTF	TGCAGTGCTACGAGGGGATGGGGCTACACCTTC
15	many	TRBV27	-	TRBJ1-5	CASSPVTRGEQPQHF	TGTGCCAGCAGTCCCGTAACCAGGGGTGAACAGCCCCAGCATTTT
14	many	TRBV6-5	-	TRBJ1-2	CASSLTPADYGYTF	TGTGCCAGCAGCTTAACCCCCGCGGACTATGGCTACACCTTC
17	-	TRBV27	-	TRBJ1-2	CASSLTPRTGSLYGYTF	TGTGCCAGCAGTTTAACCCCTAGGACGGGTTCCCTCTATGGCTACACCTTC
16	many	TRBV4-2	TRBD2	TRBJ2-7	CASSQHRTSGSYEQYF	TGTGCCAGCAGCCAACACAGGACTAGCGGGAGTTACGAGCAGTACTTC
16	-	TRBV27	TRBD1	TRBJ2-7	CANSEDPGQGNYEQYF	TGTGCCAACAGTGAGGATCCGGGACAGGGGAACTACGAGCAGTACTTC
15	few	TRBV20-1	-	TRBJ2-7	CSARGQRGGGYEQYF	TGCAGTGCTAGGGGCCAGAGAGGGGGGGGTTACGAGCAGTACTTC
14	few	TRBV20-1	TRBD1	TRBJ1-5	CSAREGQGNQPQHF	TGCAGTGCTAGAGAGGGACAGGGGAATCAGCCCCAGCATTTT
13	-	TRBV12-3/TRBV12-4	-	TRBJ1-1	CASRQSGPTEAFF	TGTGCCAGCAGGCAGAGTGGACCCACTGAAGCTTTCTTT
13	many	TRBV7-9	-	TRBJ2-7	CASSSFRADEQYF	TGTGCCAGCAGCTCCTTCAGAGCGGACGAGCAGTACTTC
12	many	TRBV12-3/TRBV12-4	-	TRBJ1-5	CASSLMSQPQHF	TGTGCCAGCAGTTTAATGAGTCAGCCCCAGCATTTT
15	many	TRBV7-8	-	TRBJ2-7	CASRDAGGGRYEQYF	TGTGCCAGCAGAGACGCAGGGGGCGGGAGGTACGAGCAGTACTTC
13	many	TRBV13	-	TRBJ1-1	CASSSKRGTEAFF	TGTGCCAGCAGCTCTAAGCGGGGGACTGAAGCTTTCTTT
13	many	TRBV12-3/TRBV12-4	-	TRBJ2-7	CASSLEGSDEQYF	TGTGCCAGCAGTTTAGAGGGAAGTGACGAGCAGTACTTC
16	once	TRBV19	TRBD1	TRBJ1-1	CASSTSGTGGGTEAFF	TGTGCCAGTAGTACGTCCGGGACAGGGGGAGGGACTGAAGCTTTCTTT
16	many	TRBV5-1	TRBD2	TRBJ2-5	CASSLAPREAQETQYF	TGCGCCAGCAGCTTGGCCCCGCGGGAGGCACAAGAGACCCAGTACTTC
14	many	TRBV7-9	TRBD2	TRBJ2-7	CASSAGTSAYEQYF	TGTGCCAGCAGCGCCGGGACTAGCGCCTACGAGCAGTACTTC
14	many	TRBV6-1	-	TRBJ1-2	CASSRRLANYGYTF	TGTGCCAGCAGCAGAAGGTTAGCTAACTATGGCTACACCTTC
14	many	TRBV10-3	-	TRBJ1-3	CAISVGASGNTIYF	TGTGCCATCAGTGTAGGGGCCTCTGGAAACACCATATATTTT
15	-	TRBV6-5	-	TRBJ1-1	CASSYGAGKGLEAFF	TGTGCCAGCAGTTACGGTGCTGGGAAGGGTCTTGAAGCTTTCTTT
14	-	TRBV12-3/TRBV12-4	TRBD1	TRBJ1-2	CASSRQGIDYGYTF	TGTGCCAGCAGCCGACAGGGAATCGACTATGGCTACACCTTC
13	-	TRBV30	-	TRBJ2-2	CAWSASVGGELFF	TGTGCCTGGAGTGCTTCGGTGGGCGGGGAGCTGTTTTTT
12	many	TRBV6-1	-	TRBJ2-7	CASRNPGREQYF	TGTGCCAGCAGGAATCCCGGTCGCGAGCAGTACTTC
15	many	TRBV12-3/TRBV12-4	TRBD1	TRBJ2-2	CASSRDRGSTGELFF	TGTGCCAGCAGCCGGGACAGGGGATCCACCGGGGAGCTGTTTTTT
16	-	TRBV28	TRBD1	TRBJ2-7	CASSVPYTGVSYEQYF	TGTGCCAGCAGTGTACCTTATACAGGGGTTTCCTACGAGCAGTACTTC
15	many	TRBV6-5	TRBD1	TRBJ2-5	CASSYSGTAQETQYF	TGTGCCAGCAGTTACTCCGGGACAGCCCAAGAGACCCAGTACTTC
15	many	TRBV7-2	-	TRBJ1-5	CASSWTEYSNQPQHF	TGTGCCAGCAGCTGGACAGAATATAGCAATCAGCCCCAGCATTTT
16	many	TRBV20-1	TRBD1	TRBJ1-2	CSARDGTGGSGYGYTF	TGCAGTGCTAGAGATGGGACAGGGGGGTCGGGCTATGGCTACACCTTC
14	many	TRBV6-1	TRBD2	TRBJ2-5	CASSSAGGGETQYF	TGTGCCAGCAGCTCAGCGGGAGGGGGAGAGACCCAGTACTTC
13	many	TRBV29-1	-	TRBJ1-6	CSVAVDRNSPLHF	TGCAGCGTTGCAGTTGACAGGAATTCACCCCTCCACTTT
14	once	TRBV6-5	-	TRBJ1-2	CASSYSPANYGYTF	TGTGCCAGCAGTTACTCACCGGCAAACTATGGCTACACCTTC
12	-	TRBV12-3/TRBV12-4	-	TRBJ1-2	CASTLLSSTSTF	TGTGCCAGCACCCTTTTATCGTCTACCTCCACCTTC
14	medium-sized	TRBV6-2/TRBV6-3	-	TRBJ2-5	CASRGLLKGLTQYF	TGTGCCAGCAGGGGACTGCTGAAGGGTTTGACCCAGTACTTC
15	many	TRBV6-2/TRBV6-3	-	TRBJ1-5	CASSLADSSNQPQHF	TGTGCCAGCAGTCTCGCGGACAGTAGCAATCAGCCCCAGCATTTT
16	many	TRBV6-1	TRBD1	TRBJ1-1	CASRHRPTGDGTEAFF	TGTGCCAGCAGACACCGGCCGACAGGGGATGGCACTGAAGCTTTCTTT
15	-	TRBV15	TRBD2	TRBJ2-7	CATSIDLAGLYEQYF	TGTGCCACCAGCATCGACCTAGCGGGGTTATACGAGCAGTACTTC
17	many	TRBV20-1	TRBD1	TRBJ1-6	CSASDENRTGGRSPLHF	TGCAGTGCTAGCGACGAGAACAGGACAGGGGGACGGTCACCCCTCCACTTT
14	many	TRBV28	-	TRBJ1-2	CASSSMSSRYGYTF	TGTGCCAGCAGCAGTATGAGCAGTCGCTATGGCTACACCTTC
15	many	TRBV27	-	TRBJ2-5	CASSPVSWHPETQYF	TGTGCCAGCAGCCCTGTTAGCTGGCATCCAGAGACCCAGTACTTC
13	many	TRBV15	-	TRBJ1-1	CATSRTKNTEAFF	TGTGCCACCAGCAGAACAAAGAACACTGAAGCTTTCTTT
13	-	TRBV10-3	-	TRBJ2-5	CAINGGGLETQYF	TGTGCCATCAATGGCGGAGGCCTAGAGACCCAGTACTTC
21	few	TRBV6-4	-	TRBJ1-5	CASRKSSLGGALEYSNQPQHF	TGTGCCAGCAGAAAATCTTCCTTGGGGGGGGCTCTTGAATATAGCAATCAGCCCCAGCATTTT
16	few	TRBV30	TRBD1	TRBJ2-2	CAWSLPGTGDAGELFF	TGTGCCTGGAGTCTCCCCGGGACAGGGGATGCCGGGGAGCTGTTTTTT
11	many	TRBV7-2	-	TRBJ2-5	CASSLIGTQYF	TGTGCCAGCAGCTTAATCGGGACCCAGTACTTC
14	-	TRBV29-1	-	TRBJ1-2	CSVEAPGAGYGYTF	TGCAGCGTTGAAGCCCCGGGGGCGGGCTATGGCTACACCTTC
14	few	TRBV14	TRBD1	TRBJ2-7	CASSQGRGLYEQYF	TGTGCCAGCAGCCAAGGCAGGGGGCTCTACGAGCAGTACTTC
14	many	TRBV29-1	-	TRBJ2-7	CSVCDCQALYEQYF	TGCAGCGTTTGCGACTGCCAAGCCCTTTACGAGCAGTACTTC